The T cell receptor (beta chain) described here comes from a study of shared clonotypes between healthy human individuals. Whole-study results and caveats: Represented genetic and exposure-history diversity was restricted by having few donors. Non-shared clonotypes had lower generation probabilities than those shared by all four donors. Tissue TCR repertoires likely differ from these blood-only repertoires.

CD8 cells classed as naive were CD45RO-negative and positively selected for CCR7, excluding terminally differentiated effector memory CD45RA+ cells. In the authors' workflow: ImmunoSEQ gave junction-only sequences without quality scores, so filtering differed. Measured with immunoSEQ multiplex PCR; TCRdb has only the in-frame clones, and not every one. V, J and clone size reflect that table, while D and trimming were determined from the DNA. The data show about 2 million clones, with less than 95% seen just once and 0.85% to 1.2% held by the top ten. Turning to this clone: Its cognate antigen is unknown.

The CDR3 sequence is 14 residues long. Germline CDR1 and CDR2: SGHDT and YYEEEE. V was pared by 4 bases and J by 0 bases, with 10 bases between. The sequence was collected from a man aged 18 to 29 in good health. The sample consisted of naive CD8+ T cells sorted from blood. This chain joins TRBV5-6 and TRBJ1-2; the D gene is possibly TRBD1 (5 bases). CDR3 sequence (DNA): TGTGCCAGCAGCGTGGACATTCCTAACTATGGCTACACCTTC. Translation gives CASSVDIPNYGYTF.